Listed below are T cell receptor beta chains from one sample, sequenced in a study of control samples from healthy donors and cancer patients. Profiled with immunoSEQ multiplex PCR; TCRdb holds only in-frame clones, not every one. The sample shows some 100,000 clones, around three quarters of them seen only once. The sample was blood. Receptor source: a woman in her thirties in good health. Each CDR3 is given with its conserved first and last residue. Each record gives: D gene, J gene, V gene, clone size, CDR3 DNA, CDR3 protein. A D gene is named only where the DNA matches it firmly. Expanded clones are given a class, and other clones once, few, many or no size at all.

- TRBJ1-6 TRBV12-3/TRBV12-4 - TGTGCCAGCAGTCTGGGTTTGAGGACACCCCTCCACTTT CASSLGLRTPLHF
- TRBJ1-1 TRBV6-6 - TGTGCCAGCAGTTACAGGGTGATGAACACTGAAGCTTTCTTT CASSYRVMNTEAFF
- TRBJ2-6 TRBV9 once TGTGCCAGCAGCGTAGGTGGAGGGGGTGGGGGGGCCAACGTCCTGACTTTC CASSVGGGGGGANVLTF
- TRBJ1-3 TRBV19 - TGTGCCAGTAGTATGAAACGGATCTCTGGAAACACCATATATTTT CASSMKRISGNTIYF
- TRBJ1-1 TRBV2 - TGTGCCAGCACCGGCAGGGGCGTAAGTGAAGCTTTCTTT CASTGRGVSEAFF
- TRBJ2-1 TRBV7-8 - TGTGCCAGCACCTACAGGGTTGAGCAGTTCTTC CASTYRVEQFF
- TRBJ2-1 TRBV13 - TGTGCCAGCAGCTTGGGAGGAAAGGGGGCCGATGAGCAGTTCTTC CASSLGGKGADEQFF
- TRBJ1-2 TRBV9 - TGTGCCAGCAGCGTAGACAGGGAGGGGTATGGCTACACCTTC CASSVDREGYGYTF
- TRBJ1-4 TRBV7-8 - TGTGCCAGCAGCTCACAGGGTTCTAATGAAAAACTGTTTTTT CASSSQGSNEKLFF
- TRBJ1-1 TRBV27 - TGTGCCAGCAGTTTCAAGTTCATGAACACTGAAGCTTTCTTT CASSFKFMNTEAFF
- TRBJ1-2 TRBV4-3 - TGCGCCAGCAGCCAAGATCGACAACTGAACTATGGCTACACCTTC CASSQDRQLNYGYTF
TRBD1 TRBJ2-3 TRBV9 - TGTGCCAGCAGCGCACAGGGGGCTAGGGCAGATACGCAGTATTTT CASSAQGARADTQYF
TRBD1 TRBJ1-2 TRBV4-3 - TGCGCCAGCAGCCCCAGGACAGGCTATGGCTACACCTTC CASSPRTGYGYTF
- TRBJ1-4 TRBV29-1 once TGCAGCGTTGAAGGGACGGCGCCTACTGAAAAACTGTTTTTT CSVEGTAPTEKLFF
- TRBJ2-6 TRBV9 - TGTGCCAGCAGCGTCGGGGGTGCTGGGGCCAACGTCCTGACTTTC CASSVGGAGANVLTF
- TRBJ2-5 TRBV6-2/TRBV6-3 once TGTGCCAGCAGTTACTCGCAGGGCGGCGAGACCCAGTACTTC CASSYSQGGETQYF
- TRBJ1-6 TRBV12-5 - TGTGCTAGTGGTTTGGTAGTACAAAGACACCATAATTCACCCCTCCACTTT CASGLVVQRHHNSPLHF
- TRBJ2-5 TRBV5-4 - TGTGCCAGCAGCTTGGGCGAAGAGACCCAGTACTTC CASSLGEETQYF
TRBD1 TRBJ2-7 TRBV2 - TGTGCCACTAGTAGGGACAGGGTGGCCAACTACGAGCAGTACTTC CATSRDRVANYEQYF
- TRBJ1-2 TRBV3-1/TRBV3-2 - TGTGCCAGCAGCTTACGTCCCACGGGCTATGGCTACACCTTC CASSLRPTGYGYTF
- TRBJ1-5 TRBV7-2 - TGTGCCAGCAGCCCACGGGGGGGAAATCAGCCCCAGCATTTT CASSPRGGNQPQHF
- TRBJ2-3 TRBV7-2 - TGTGCCAGCAGCTACGGACTTAGAATCCGAGATACGCAGTATTTT CASSYGLRIRDTQYF
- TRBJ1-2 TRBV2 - TGTGCCAGCAGTGAGCGACCCGCGGGTGGCTACACCTTC CASSERPAGGYTF
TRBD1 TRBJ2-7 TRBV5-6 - TGTGCCAGCAGCTTGGTTTCGGGACAGGGTTTCTACGAGCAGTACTTC CASSLVSGQGFYEQYF
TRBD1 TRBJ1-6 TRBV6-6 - TGTGCCAGCAGTTACTTGGACAGGATAACCCTCCACTTT CASSYLDRITLHF
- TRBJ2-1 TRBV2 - TGTGCCAGCAAAGTGGGGGGGCCGATCTACAATGAGCAGTTCTTC CASKVGGPIYNEQFF
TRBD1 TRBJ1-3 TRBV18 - TGTGCCAGCTCAACAGGGGGCTCTGGAAACACCATATATTTT CASSTGGSGNTIYF
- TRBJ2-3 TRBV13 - TGTGCCAGCAGCTTAGTCAGGTCGGATACGCAGTATTTT CASSLVRSDTQYF
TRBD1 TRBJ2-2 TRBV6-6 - TGTGCCACGTCCGGGACAGACGTCGGGGAGCTGTTTTTT CATSGTDVGELFF
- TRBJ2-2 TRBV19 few TGTGCCAGTCACTCCGGGACGGTGAACACCGGGGAGCTGTTTTTT CASHSGTVNTGELFF
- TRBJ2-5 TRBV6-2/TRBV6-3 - TGTGCCAGCAGTTACTCGATACAGGGAGAGACCCAGTACTTC CASSYSIQGETQYF
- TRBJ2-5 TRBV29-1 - TGCAGCGTTGCCAGGCTTAACGGAGAGACCCAGTACTTC CSVARLNGETQYF
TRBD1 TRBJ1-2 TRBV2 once TGTGCCAGCAGTGAGACAGGGGAGGGCTATGGCTACACCTTC CASSETGEGYGYTF
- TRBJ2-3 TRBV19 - TGTGCCAGTAAGGAGAGGGGGGGCACTAGCACAGATACGCAGTATTTT CASKERGGTSTDTQYF